These 24 T cell receptor beta chains were all obtained from the same sample, sequenced in a study of blood T cell repertoires in COVID-19. Repertoires were generated with immunoSEQ multiplex PCR, while TCRdb's copy carries only in-frame clones and drops some. This table holds more than 90,000 clones, about 85% found once. The sample was peripheral blood. The receptors were gathered from an elderly man with acute or convalescent COVID-19.

V is TRBV7-9 and J is TRBJ2-7, with D perhaps matching TRBD1 (6 bases). The ends were cut back, 7 bases at V and 6 bases at J, with 13 bases in the middle. Germline CDR1 SEHNR, CDR2 FQNEAQ (reference sequence). CDR3 length: 12 residues. The CDR3 reads CASNRRGSEQYF. Here the CDR3 DNA reads TGTGCCAGCAACCGAAGGGGGAGCGAGCAGTACTTC.

This chain joins TRBV30 and TRBJ1-5; D possibly corresponds to TRBD1 (5 bases). V was clipped by 1 base and J by 2 bases, with 18 bases between them. From germline, CDR1 is GTSNPN and CDR2 SVGIG (reference sequence). There are 17 residues in the CDR3. The CDR3 sequence is CAWSAGGFDVGNQPQHF. For the CDR3, the DNA is TGTGCCTGGAGTGCGGGGGGTTTCGATGTCGGCAATCAGCCCCAGCATTTT.

The J gene is TRBJ2-6, the V gene TRBV15; D may be TRBD1 (5 bases). The V end lost 5 bases, the J end lost 2 bases, and 22 bases lay between the germline ends. The CDR3 spans 19 residues. Germline V gives CDR1 LNHNV, CDR2 YYDKDF (reference sequence). The CDR3 loop is CATSPKAGRVYTGANVLTF. CDR3 coding DNA: TGTGCCACCAGCCCCAAGGCTGGCAGGGTATATACTGGGGCCAACGTCCTGACTTTC.

The chain has TRBV28 and TRBJ1-2; D is perhaps TRBD1 (5 bases). V lost 6 bases and J lost 5, with 16 bases in between. This CDR3 spans 14 amino acids. Germline V gene sequence: CDR1 MDHEN, CDR2 SYDVKM. The CDR3 DNA reads TGTGCCAGCAGAAAACCGGGACTGCTTTATGGCTACACCTTC. Translation gives CASRKPGLLYGYTF.

The V and J genes are TRBV29-1 and TRBJ2-3, with 12 bases that match TRBD1. This CDR3 region has 16 residues. CDR1 and CDR2 from the germline V gene are SQVTM and ANQGSEA. V was clipped by 3 bases and J by 2 bases; unmatched bases: 6. CDR3 nucleotide sequence: TGCAGCGTTGATAATGTGGGACAGGGGGCCACAGATACGCAGTATTTT. This codes for CSVDNVGQGATDTQYF.

The rearrangement joins TRBV19 to TRBJ2-7, with 10 bases fitting TRBD1. Germline V gene sequence: CDR1 LNHDA, CDR2 SQIVND (reference sequence). The CDR3 has 14 amino acids. V shed 5 bases and J 2 bases; nucleotides not matched to a gene: 3. The CDR3 loop is CASSSGQGTYEQYF. In DNA, the CDR3 is TGTGCCAGTAGTTCGGGACAGGGGACCTACGAGCAGTACTTC.

V and J are TRBV7-2 and TRBJ2-7; the match to TRBD2 covers 9 bases. With 0 bases clipped from V and 1 base from J, the junction kept 7 bases outside the gene matches. The CDR3 totals 17 residues. Germline-derived CDR1 and CDR2 are SGHTA and FQGNSA. The CDR3 loop reads CASSLARASGTSYEQYF. The CDR3 bases are TGTGCCAGCAGCTTAGCGCGGGCTAGCGGGACTTCCTACGAGCAGTACTTC.

This clone was counted between two and nine times. The chain combines TRBV29-1 with TRBJ2-1; 8 positions agree with TRBD1. The CDR3 length is 16 residues. Germline values: CDR1 SQVTM, CDR2 ANQGSEA. V gave up 7 bases and J gave up 8 bases; unmatched junction bases: 19. The CDR3 sequence: CSAYPRDRSMLHEQFF. The DNA for the CDR3 is TGCAGCGCCTACCCCCGGGACAGGTCCATGCTCCATGAGCAGTTCTTC.

The CDR3 region is CSVMSGQGDSPLHF. CDR3 nucleotides: TGCAGCGTTATGTCGGGACAGGGCGATTCACCCCTCCACTTT. The chain has TRBV29-1 and TRBJ1-6; 9 bases line up with TRBD1. Germline V lookup: CDR1 SQVTM, CDR2 ANQGSEA. Trimming removed 5 bases from V and 8 bases from J; junction bases left unmatched: 7. This CDR3 is built from 14 residues. The full variable domain, in which reference TRBV29-1 and TRBJ1-6 provide the parts outside the CDR3, is SAVISQKPSRDICQRGTSLTIQCQVDSQVTMMFWYRQQPGQSLTLIATANQGSEATYESGFVIDKFPISRPNLTFSTLTVSNMSPEDSSIYLCSVMSGQGDSPLHFGNGTRLTVT.

The chain is built from TRBV5-6 and TRBJ1-2; D unresolved. Germline CDR1 SGHDT, CDR2 YYEEEE. Trimming left V 3 bases short and J 5 bases short, with 8 bases between. The CDR3 extends over 12 amino acids. The CDR3 region has the DNA TGTGCCAGCAGCTCAACTAGGTATGGCTACACCTTC. Translated, it gives CASSSTRYGYTF.

This chain links TRBV29-1 with TRBJ2-3; 8 nucleotides align to TRBD2. The CDR3 runs 14 residues. Per germline, CDR1 SQVTM and CDR2 ANQGSEA. V was clipped by 2 bases and J by 4 bases; unmatched bases: 5. The CDR3 reads CSVETSGRADTQYF. CDR3 sequence (DNA): TGCAGCGTTGAAACTAGCGGTCGAGCAGATACGCAGTATTTT.

J is TRBJ2-7 and V is TRBV14, with 14 bases identical to TRBD2. After removal of 2 bases from V and 3 bases from J, the junction contained 3 bases not matched to a gene. Germline CDR1 and CDR2: SGHDN and FVKESK. The CDR3 spans 16 residues. CDR3 nucleotide sequence: TGTGCCAGCAGCCAAACGGGACTAGCGGGAGTCTACGAGCAGTACTTC. Its translation: CASSQTGLAGVYEQYF.

The V gene is TRBV11-1, the J gene TRBJ2-2, with unresolved D. CDR1 SGHAT and CDR2 FQDESV come from the germline V gene (reference sequence). V was pared by 5 bases and J by 5 bases, with 12 bases between. The CDR3 extends over 14 amino acids. The CDR3 reads CASSPVLSTGELFF. CDR3 nucleotides: TGTGCCAGCAGCCCTGTGTTGTCGACCGGGGAGCTGTTTTTT.

V usage is TRBV6-2 or TRBV6-3 and J usage is TRBJ2-3; TRBD1 matches at 7 bases. Germline V gene data show CDR1 as MNHEY and CDR2 as SVGEGT. This CDR3 region has 15 residues. V dropped 6 bases and J dropped 0; count of bases not matched to a gene: 6. The CDR3, as DNA: TGTGCCAGCAGCACCTGGGACAGCAGCACAGATACGCAGTATTTT. This codes for CASSTWDSSTDTQYF.

The chain has TRBV12-3 or TRBV12-4 and TRBJ1-2; D possibly corresponds to TRBD1 (5 bases). The CDR3 sequence is 12 residues long. V was clipped by 6 bases and J by 9 bases, with 14 bases between them. In nucleotides, the CDR3 is TGTGCCAGCAGCCCGACAGAGGTTAGCTACACCTTC. It is translated as CASSPTEVSYTF.

The V and J genes are TRBV6-5 and TRBJ2-7; 14 nucleotides agree with TRBD2. Germline-derived CDR1 and CDR2 are MNHEY and SVGAGI. Trimming cost V 6 bases and J 5 bases; bases outside gene matches: 6. This CDR3 has 15 amino acids. The CDR3 is CASRGTSGSFDEQYF. The CDR3 nucleotides read TGTGCCAGCAGGGGGACTAGCGGGAGTTTTGACGAGCAGTACTTC.

This chain connects TRBV19 to TRBJ1-1; D perhaps matches TRBD1 (6 bases). The CDR3 has 13 amino acids. Looked up from germline, CDR1 is LNHDA and CDR2 is SQIVND (reference sequence). V was shortened by 5 bases and J by 2 bases, with 9 bases between the two germline ends. CDR3 residues: CASSVQGNTEAFF. DNA of the CDR3: TGTGCCAGTAGTGTACAGGGTAACACTGAAGCTTTCTTT.

The chain combines TRBV14 with TRBJ1-6; 7 nucleotides agree with TRBD1. Trimming cost V 0 bases and J 10 bases; bases outside gene matches: 3. This CDR3 is built from 14 residues. Germline V lookup: CDR1 SGHDN, CDR2 FVKESK. Written as DNA, the CDR3 is TGTGCCAGCAGCCAAGAGAGAGGGGGCTCACCCCTCCACTTT. Translating it yields CASSQERGGSPLHF. Supplemented by reference TRBV14 and TRBJ1-6, the full variable domain reads EAGVTQFPSHSVIEKGQTVTLRCDPISGHDNLYWYRRVMGKEIKFLLHFVKESKQDESGMPNNRFLAERTGGTYSTLKVQPAELEDSGVYFCASSQERGGSPLHFGNGTRLTVT.

The rearrangement joins TRBV5-1 to TRBJ1-1, with D possibly being TRBD1 (6 bases). V was pared by 3 bases and J by 8 bases, with 20 bases between. The germline CDR1 and CDR2 sequences are SGHRS and YFSETQ. This CDR3 comprises 15 residues. CDR3 bases: TGCGCCAGCAGCTACGTACCGACAGGCGGCTTAGAAGCTTTCTTT. Its translation is CASSYVPTGGLEAFF.

J is TRBJ2-1 and V is TRBV11-3; 8 bases agree with TRBD1. CDR1 is SGHNT and CDR2 is YENEEA in the germline V gene. J lost 9 bases, V lost 5 bases, and 9 bases had no gene match. The CDR3 consists of 14 residues. The chain's CDR3 is CASSTATGGSEQFF. DNA of the CDR3: TGTGCCAGCAGCACCGCTACAGGGGGGAGTGAGCAGTTCTTC. The full variable domain, completed using reference TRBV11-3 and TRBJ2-1, is EAGVVQSPRYKIIEKKQPVAFWCNPISGHNTLYWYLQNLGQGPELLIRYENEEAVDDSQLPKDRFSAERLKGVDSTLKIQPAELGDSAVYLCASSTATGGSEQFFGPGTRLTVL.

CDR3 nucleotide sequence: TGTGCCAGTAAGGGGGCAGGGAGTCGGGTCACAGATACGCAGTATTTT. Encoded protein: CASKGAGSRVTDTQYF. The chain has TRBV19 and TRBJ2-3; 7 bases agree with TRBD1. Germline V gene sequence: CDR1 LNHDA, CDR2 SQIVND (reference sequence). This CDR3 region has 16 residues. The V and J ends lost 7 bases and 2 bases, in that order; junction bases with no gene match: 12. The full variable domain, rest sourced from reference TRBV19 and TRBJ2-3, is DGGITQSPKYLFRKEGQNVTLSCEQNLNHDAMYWYRQDPGQGLRLIYYSQIVNDFQKGDIAEGYSVSREKKESFPLTVTSAQKNPTAFYLCASKGAGSRVTDTQYFGPGTRLTVL.

This chain's CDR3 is CSVGSPRGLSYEQYF. In DNA form, the CDR3 reads TGCAGCGTCGGCTCCCCAAGGGGGCTAAGCTACGAGCAGTACTTC. This rearrangement joins TRBV29-1 to TRBJ2-7; TRBD1 matches 7 bases. The junction had 14 bases not matched to a gene; V was cut back by 6 bases and J by 3 bases. CDR3 size: 15 residues. Germline CDR1 is SQVTM and CDR2 is ANQGSEA.

The count of this clone is one. The chain recombines TRBV27 with TRBJ2-6, with TRBD1 matching 7 bases. CDR3 length: 19 amino acids. Germline CDR1 is MNHEY and CDR2 is SMNVEV (reference sequence). V lost 5 bases, J lost 1 base, and 14 bases stayed unmatched. Here the CDR3 DNA reads TGTGCCAGCAGTCCTTTCCTTAAGAGGGGGCGGTCTGGGGCCAACGTCCTGACTTTC. This codes for CASSPFLKRGRSGANVLTF.

This sequence joins TRBV11-1 and TRBJ2-1; a possible D gene is TRBD2 (5 bases). CDR1 SGHAT and CDR2 FQDESV come from the germline V gene (reference sequence). The V gene lost 2 bases and the J gene lost 6 bases, with 17 bases spanning the gap. The CDR3 is 16 amino acids. The CDR3 bases are TGTGCCAGCAGCTTACGGTGGGAGTCGATGGGCAATGAGCAGTTCTTC. Its protein is CASSLRWESMGNEQFF.